This T cell receptor (beta chain) was identified during a study of shared clonotypes between healthy human individuals (dated by TCRdb to 2019 to 2021). Context from the whole study: The cohort comprised two women and three men aged 18 to 49 years. To estimate repertoire size and how much clonotypes are shared between individuals, the study performed deep sequencing of blood TCR repertoires from a handful of healthy adults. To increase sequencing depth and limit assay-specific biases, different laboratories used diverse techniques to prepare libraries and sequence TCR repertoires. Per donor, leukapheresis produced somewhere between about 0.85 and 9.5 billion PBMCs. For each donor, three plates each were used for CD4 naive and CD4 memory, two plates were used for CD8 naive, and one plate was used for CD8 memory. General findings and caveats noted by the study authors: Only blood was sampled, and tissue TCR repertoires likely differ from those in blood. When a handful of donors were compared, the shared fraction of clonotypes was around 5% for naive CD4, 3% to 4% for naive CD8, 2% to 2.5% for memory CD4, and 0.35% to 0.4% for memory CD8. Pairwise subsampling indicated that sequencing depth was expected to affect the degree of clonotype sharing among donors. Because the study included a small number of donors, the genetic and exposure-history diversity represented was limited. Rarefaction of sorted-subset datasets indicated incomplete sequencing despite the large sequencing depth. Clonotypes shared by all four sorted-subset donors showed higher generation probabilities than non-shared clonotypes. Naive subsets generally had larger estimated clonotype richness than memory subsets did.

This clone was observed once. What antigen it recognizes has not been identified. Within one base of it there is no much larger clone, and no base qualities were kept. The junction carries 8 bases between V and J, which are trimmed by 3 bases and 3 bases respectively. The CDR1 and CDR2 encoded by the germline V gene are SGHDN and FVKESK. The CDR3 spans 14 residues, from the cysteine through the phenylalanine. Just the 42-base CDR3 DNA is kept, in frame starting at base 1. Using the deep immunoSEQ assay, multiplex PCR amplified TCR CDR3 regions from genomic DNA. Genomic DNA extracted from each cell subset was distributed evenly over all wells of several immunoSEQ 96-well plates, and each plate served as one replicate. For sorted subsets, about 220 ng of genomic DNA, equivalent to some 30,000 T cell genomes, went into each replicate PCR. Purified libraries were quantified with a Qubit 3.0 fluorometer, sized on a Bioanalyzer 2100, and re-quantified with the KAPA Library Quantification kit. Each immunoSEQ 96-well plate was sequenced on its own single-read 150-cycle Illumina NextSeq 550 flow cell. Concerning the study's data processing: Because the immunoSEQ output included only junctional sequences and no quality scores, the filtering could not be the same as the filtering used for full-length reads. Sequences were annotated with PyIR, a Python wrapper for IgBLAST v1.9, and V/J genes and CDR3 were assigned using IMGT germline references. Reads were filtered out if the reads had weak V/J assignments (E-value above 1e-6), no CDR3, stop codons, out-of-frame junctions, or ambiguous translated residues. V3J clonotypes were defined as sequences sharing an identical inferred V gene, J gene, and CDR3 amino acid sequence. To compute the percentage overlap between repertoires, the number of shared unique clonotypes was divided by the size of the smaller repertoire. RTK rarefaction, the Chao1 estimator, and Recon v2.1 estimates of unobserved clonotypes were used to assess repertoire richness. Generation probabilities for all TCRbeta clonotypes obtained by the gDNA method from several donors were computed using OLGA. Imported from immuneACCESS, the table was reduced by TCRdb to in-frame sequences with V and J called. These copies leave out some clones; in studies compared against another copy, an unresolved V gene accounts for under half, and the cause of the remainder is not known. V and J calls and clone size are as listed in that table; D and trimming were resolved from the DNA. This sample comprises approximately 1,500,000 clones, about 96% of them detected only once. The ten largest clones capture approximately 1.1% of the sample.

Donors were healthy HIV-negative adults with no recently reported acute infections or vaccinations. Every donor was a Caucasian adult residing in Nashville, Tennessee, USA. CD4+ T cells were enriched through magnetic negative selection, after which naive cells were positively selected on CD45RA and the remaining negative fraction served as the memory subset. After blood collection by leukapheresis, PBMCs were isolated using Ficoll-Histopaque density gradient centrifugation and then cryopreserved in the vapor phase of liquid nitrogen. Purity and quantity of every magnetically sorted T cell population were checked by analytical flow cytometry. Genomic DNA was isolated from each sorted fraction and quantified by UV absorbance on a Nanodrop 2000c.

This receptor chain uses TRBV14 and TRBJ2-2; the D gene identity is not certain. Sequencing was performed on naive CD4+ T cells sorted from blood. What the cell subset or site label conveys for this sample: CD45RA+ positively selected. This clonotype was obtained from a man under 40 in good health. CDR3 sequence: CASSQTPYTGELFF. The sequence in DNA is TGTGCCAGCAGCCAGACTCCCTACACCGGGGAGCTGTTTTTT.